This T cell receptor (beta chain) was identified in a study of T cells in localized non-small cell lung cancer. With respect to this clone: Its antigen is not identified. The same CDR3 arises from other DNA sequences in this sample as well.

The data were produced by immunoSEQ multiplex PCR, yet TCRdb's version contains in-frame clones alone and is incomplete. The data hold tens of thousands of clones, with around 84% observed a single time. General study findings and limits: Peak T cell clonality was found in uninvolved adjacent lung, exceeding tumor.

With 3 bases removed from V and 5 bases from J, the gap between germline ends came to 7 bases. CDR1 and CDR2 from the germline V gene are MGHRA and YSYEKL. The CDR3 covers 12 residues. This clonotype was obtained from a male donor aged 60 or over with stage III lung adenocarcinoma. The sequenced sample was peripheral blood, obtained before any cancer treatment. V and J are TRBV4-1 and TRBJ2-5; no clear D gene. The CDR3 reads CASSHLGETQYF. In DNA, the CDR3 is TGCGCCAGCAGCCATCTGGGCGAGACCCAGTACTTC.